This T cell receptor beta chain appears in the sequencing data of a study of CD8+CD57+ T cells in acquired aplastic anemia. General study results and limits: Patients had twenty-nine CD8+ CDR3 sequences in common with controls (the shared set). Patients versus controls showed no significant CD8+ Simpson's diversity difference.

Investigators profiled TCR beta VDJ and CDR3 from genomic DNA template. TCRdb processed the reads anew with MiXCR; each CDR3 protein has one entry. The table lists more than 200,000 distinct CDR3 sequences, about half of them singletons. This clonotype came up many times. Its antigen is unidentified. The authors sequenced patients whose flow cytometry had shown CD8+CD57+ cell expansion. Severe acquired aplastic anemia was present in all patients. When blood sampling took place, the patients had received no therapy. The CDR3 has 15 amino acids. J gave up 6 bases and V 5 bases, and 10 bases lay outside the gene matches. The V gene's germline CDR1 is LNHDA and CDR2 SQIVND (reference sequence).

The receptor comes from a human donor with aplastic anemia. Material: sorted CD4+, CD8+, or CD8+CD57+ T cells (not recorded which) from PBMCs. V gene TRBV19 combines with J gene TRBJ1-5; 7 bases map to TRBD1. As DNA, the CDR3 is TGTGCCAGTAGTGCCGTCGACAGGGTAAGTCAGCCCCAGCATTTT. Translating gives CASSAVDRVSQPQHF.